This T cell receptor beta chain was recorded in a study of cytomegalovirus exposure and HLA in healthy donors. Study-wide background: According to later analysis, the same platform produced the 100 to 150 validation and 666 first-cohort repertoires. Findings and limits, study-wide: The study labeled 150 to 200 TCR beta chains cytomegalovirus-associated.

TCRdb's table, derived via immunoSEQ multiplex PCR, lists solely in-frame clones and lacks some. Of around 190,000 clones listed, 86% are singletons. Germline V gene sequence: CDR1 SNHLY, CDR2 FYNNEI. The V gene lost 10 bases and the J gene lost 4 bases, with 13 bases spanning the gap. The CDR3 is made up of 12 amino acids. With regard to this clone: No antigen is known for it.

What was sequenced was PBMCs. The receptor's source is a woman aged 18-35 years in good health and CMV-seronegative. The gene calls are TRBV2 and TRBJ1-1; D is possibly TRBD1 (6 bases). The CDR3 DNA sequence: TGTGCCACACGGACAGAAGCCACTGAAGCTTTCTTT. Translation: CATRTEATEAFF.